The text below deals with one TCR beta chain. The antigen remains unidentified. The source of the sample is a study of shared clonotypes between healthy human individuals. Overall study results and limits: Several donors showed sharing of approximately 5% of naive CD4 clonotypes.

The assay was immunoSEQ multiplex PCR, and TCRdb's table has in-frame clones only and misses some. The sample lists 1.4 million to 1.5 million clones, over 95% occurring once. The V end was cut by 0 bases, the J end by 4 bases, with 10 bases between. CDR1 SGHNT and CDR2 YYREEE come from the germline V gene (reference sequence). The CDR3 length is 14 residues. The sequence was obtained from a man between 25 and 39 years old in good health. V is TRBV5-4 and J is TRBJ1-2; D remains ambiguous. Specimen: naive CD4+ T cells sorted from blood. Subset of the sample: CD45RA+ positively selected. CDR3 sequence: CASSLVPATYGYTF. The DNA of the CDR3 is TGTGCCAGCAGCTTGGTCCCTGCTACCTATGGCTACACCTTC.